Listed below are T cell receptor beta chains from one sample, sequenced in a study of T-cell memory formation after mild COVID-19. TCRdb reprocessed the 5' RACE reads via MiXCR and lists one record per CDR3 protein. The sample yields 150,000 or so distinct CDR3 sequences, around 10% seen once. Sequenced: PBMCs or a T cell subset sorted from them (not recorded which). These receptors were obtained from a young man who had mild COVID-19 (a few samples of this study predate the infection). Cell type and time point are not known. The CDR3 runs from the conserved cysteine through the conserved F or W. The order of the fields is clone size, V gene, J gene, D gene, CDR3 DNA, CDR3 protein. The D gene is left open where the match is weak. Clone size is given for some rows only: seen once, a few or many times, or a class if the clone is expanded.

clone size: few; V gene: TRBV6-5; J gene: TRBJ1-2; D gene: -; CDR3 DNA: TGTGCCAGCAGTTACGGGGGTTATGGCTACACCTTC; CDR3 protein: CASSYGGYGYTF
clone size: few; V gene: TRBV18; J gene: TRBJ2-4; D gene: TRBD1; CDR3 DNA: TGTGCCAGCTCACCACGTGAACAGGGGATTCAGTACTTC; CDR3 protein: CASSPREQGIQYF
clone size: few; V gene: TRBV20-1; J gene: TRBJ1-5; D gene: -; CDR3 DNA: TGCAGTGCTAGACCCGGGACATCAAATCAGCCCCAGCATTTT; CDR3 protein: CSARPGTSNQPQHF
clone size: -; V gene: TRBV20-1; J gene: TRBJ2-1; D gene: -; CDR3 DNA: TGCAGTGCTAGGACTAGGGGAGATGAGCAGTTCTTC; CDR3 protein: CSARTRGDEQFF
clone size: many; V gene: TRBV7-2; J gene: TRBJ1-1; D gene: -; CDR3 DNA: TGTGCCAGCAGCTTATATGGCACTGAAGCTTTCTTT; CDR3 protein: CASSLYGTEAFF
clone size: -; V gene: TRBV6-1; J gene: TRBJ2-7; D gene: TRBD1; CDR3 DNA: TGTGCCAGCACCAAGGGACAGGGGAGCTCCTACGAGCAGTACTTC; CDR3 protein: CASTKGQGSSYEQYF
clone size: -; V gene: TRBV7-9; J gene: TRBJ2-5; D gene: -; CDR3 DNA: TGTGCCAGCAGCCCGCCTCGGGCAGGATGGCAAGAGACCCAGTACTTC; CDR3 protein: CASSPPRAGWQETQYF
clone size: many; V gene: TRBV3-1; J gene: TRBJ2-4; D gene: TRBD2; CDR3 DNA: TGTGCCAGCAGCCTTCGGGGGGGAAACATTCAGTACTTC; CDR3 protein: CASSLRGGNIQYF
clone size: many; V gene: TRBV5-5; J gene: TRBJ1-5; D gene: TRBD1; CDR3 DNA: TGTGCCAGCAGGTCGGACAGGGGGCCGGGGCAGCCCCAGCATTTT; CDR3 protein: CASRSDRGPGQPQHF
clone size: few; V gene: TRBV10-2; J gene: TRBJ2-5; D gene: -; CDR3 DNA: TGCGCCAGCAGTGATCCCGGCAGGGTGGCAGAGACCCAGTACTTC; CDR3 protein: CASSDPGRVAETQYF
clone size: -; V gene: TRBV6-1; J gene: TRBJ1-2; D gene: -; CDR3 DNA: TGTGCCAGCAGTGGAGGATCTACTAACTATGGCTACACCTTC; CDR3 protein: CASSGGSTNYGYTF
clone size: -; V gene: TRBV2; J gene: TRBJ1-6; D gene: TRBD1; CDR3 DNA: TGTGCCAGCAGAAGAGACAGGGGGCGTTCACCCCTCCACTTT; CDR3 protein: CASRRDRGRSPLHF
clone size: few; V gene: TRBV10-3; J gene: TRBJ1-1; D gene: TRBD1; CDR3 DNA: TGTGCCATCAGGGGAACAGGGGTCACTGAAGCTTTCTTT; CDR3 protein: CAIRGTGVTEAFF
clone size: -; V gene: TRBV6-1; J gene: TRBJ1-5; D gene: -; CDR3 DNA: TGTGCCAGCAGGGAGGAGGTCCTGAATAGCAATCAGCCCCAGCATTTT; CDR3 protein: CASREEVLNSNQPQHF
clone size: -; V gene: TRBV25-1; J gene: TRBJ1-6; D gene: -; CDR3 DNA: TGTGCCAGCAGTGAATATAGGGGGAGCTCCTATAATTCACCCCTCCACTTT; CDR3 protein: CASSEYRGSSYNSPLHF
clone size: -; V gene: TRBV7-2; J gene: TRBJ2-5; D gene: -; CDR3 DNA: TGTGCCAGCAACCCCTACCAGGAGACCCAGTACTTC; CDR3 protein: CASNPYQETQYF
clone size: few; V gene: TRBV12-3/TRBV12-4; J gene: TRBJ2-3; D gene: -; CDR3 DNA: TGTGCCAGCAGTCCGGGGATTAGCACAGATACGCAGTATTTT; CDR3 protein: CASSPGISTDTQYF
clone size: few; V gene: TRBV27; J gene: TRBJ1-6; D gene: -; CDR3 DNA: TGTGCCAGCACCGAGGGTTACTATAATTCACCCCTCCACTTT; CDR3 protein: CASTEGYYNSPLHF
clone size: -; V gene: TRBV2; J gene: TRBJ1-1; D gene: -; CDR3 DNA: TGTGCCAGCAGCGTACAGGGCAGGTACTCTGAAGCTTTCTTT; CDR3 protein: CASSVQGRYSEAFF
clone size: few; V gene: TRBV11-1; J gene: TRBJ1-1; D gene: -; CDR3 DNA: TGTGCCAGCAGCCAGAACAAACAGGGTCGGGCCACTGAAGCTTTCTTT; CDR3 protein: CASSQNKQGRATEAFF
clone size: few; V gene: TRBV15; J gene: TRBJ2-4; D gene: -; CDR3 DNA: TGTGCCACCAGCAGACCCCAAGACATTCAGTACTTC; CDR3 protein: CATSRPQDIQYF
clone size: few; V gene: TRBV12-3/TRBV12-4; J gene: TRBJ1-1; D gene: -; CDR3 DNA: TGTGCCAGCAGTTTCTCGGAAACGCGGACTGAAGCTTTCTTT; CDR3 protein: CASSFSETRTEAFF
clone size: few; V gene: TRBV6-6; J gene: TRBJ2-2; D gene: TRBD2; CDR3 DNA: TGTGCCAGCAGCCGACCGGGACTAGCGGGGGGGCTTGAGGAGCTGTTTTTT; CDR3 protein: CASSRPGLAGGLEELFF
clone size: -; V gene: TRBV5-1; J gene: TRBJ1-1; D gene: -; CDR3 DNA: TGCGCCAGCAGCTTGGAGAGGGAACCCTTTTTTATGAACACTGAAGCTTTCTTT; CDR3 protein: CASSLEREPFFMNTEAFF
clone size: -; V gene: TRBV4-2; J gene: TRBJ1-2; D gene: TRBD1; CDR3 DNA: TGTGCCAGCAGCCCTCGGACAGGGCGCGATGGCTACACCTTC; CDR3 protein: CASSPRTGRDGYTF
clone size: -; V gene: TRBV10-3; J gene: TRBJ1-6; D gene: TRBD1; CDR3 DNA: TGTGCCACGTCCGACAGGGGGGGTTCTACCCTCCACTTT; CDR3 protein: CATSDRGGSTLHF
clone size: -; V gene: TRBV7-2; J gene: TRBJ1-6; D gene: TRBD1; CDR3 DNA: TGTGCCAGCAGCTTCGACAGGGATTCACCCCTCCACTTT; CDR3 protein: CASSFDRDSPLHF
clone size: many; V gene: TRBV6-5; J gene: TRBJ1-1; D gene: TRBD1; CDR3 DNA: TGTGCCAGCAGTACGACAGGGCGGGAGGACACTGAAGCTTTCTTT; CDR3 protein: CASSTTGREDTEAFF
clone size: -; V gene: TRBV7-2; J gene: TRBJ2-4; D gene: -; CDR3 DNA: TGTGCCAGCAGCTTGGACGCGGGCCAGGACCTTGACTTC; CDR3 protein: CASSLDAGQDLDF
clone size: -; V gene: TRBV5-1; J gene: TRBJ2-1; D gene: TRBD2; CDR3 DNA: TGCGCCAGCAGCTTGGTCCTAGCGGGGGGGCCTCTTGAGCAGTTCTTC; CDR3 protein: CASSLVLAGGPLEQFF
clone size: many; V gene: TRBV7-2; J gene: TRBJ2-5; D gene: TRBD2; CDR3 DNA: TGTGCCAGCAAATCGGGACTAGCGGGGCAAGAGACCCAGTACTTC; CDR3 protein: CASKSGLAGQETQYF
clone size: -; V gene: TRBV12-3/TRBV12-4; J gene: TRBJ2-3; D gene: -; CDR3 DNA: TGTGCCAGCAGTTTCCAGCGGGTAACCACAGATACGCAGTATTTT; CDR3 protein: CASSFQRVTTDTQYF
clone size: -; V gene: TRBV6-2/TRBV6-3; J gene: TRBJ2-5; D gene: -; CDR3 DNA: TGTGCCAGCGGTCGGGACCGCCAAGAGACCCAGTACTTC; CDR3 protein: CASGRDRQETQYF
clone size: few; V gene: TRBV19; J gene: TRBJ1-5; D gene: TRBD1; CDR3 DNA: TGTGCCAGTAGTATGACAGGGGGGGCCCAGCCCCAGCATTTT; CDR3 protein: CASSMTGGAQPQHF
clone size: few; V gene: TRBV5-1; J gene: TRBJ2-7; D gene: -; CDR3 DNA: TGCGCCAGCAGCATACAGGGTAACGAGCAGTACTTC; CDR3 protein: CASSIQGNEQYF
clone size: few; V gene: TRBV4-2; J gene: TRBJ2-3; D gene: -; CDR3 DNA: TGTGCCAGCAGCCAAGAAAGGAGTAGAGATACGCAGTATTTT; CDR3 protein: CASSQERSRDTQYF
clone size: -; V gene: TRBV20-1; J gene: TRBJ2-1; D gene: -; CDR3 DNA: TGCAGTGCTAGAGCGGGTAGATACAATGAGCAGTTCTTC; CDR3 protein: CSARAGRYNEQFF
clone size: -; V gene: TRBV20-1; J gene: TRBJ2-5; D gene: -; CDR3 DNA: TGCAGTGCTAGTGGCGGACTGTTACAAGAGACCCAGTACTTC; CDR3 protein: CSASGGLLQETQYF
clone size: -; V gene: TRBV5-1; J gene: TRBJ2-5; D gene: TRBD1; CDR3 DNA: TGCGCCAGCAGCTTTTTCGGGACAGGCACCCAAGAGACCCAGTACTTC; CDR3 protein: CASSFFGTGTQETQYF
clone size: -; V gene: TRBV5-4; J gene: TRBJ1-2; D gene: -; CDR3 DNA: TGTGCCAGCAGCTTGGACAGCCACTATGGCTACACCTTC; CDR3 protein: CASSLDSHYGYTF